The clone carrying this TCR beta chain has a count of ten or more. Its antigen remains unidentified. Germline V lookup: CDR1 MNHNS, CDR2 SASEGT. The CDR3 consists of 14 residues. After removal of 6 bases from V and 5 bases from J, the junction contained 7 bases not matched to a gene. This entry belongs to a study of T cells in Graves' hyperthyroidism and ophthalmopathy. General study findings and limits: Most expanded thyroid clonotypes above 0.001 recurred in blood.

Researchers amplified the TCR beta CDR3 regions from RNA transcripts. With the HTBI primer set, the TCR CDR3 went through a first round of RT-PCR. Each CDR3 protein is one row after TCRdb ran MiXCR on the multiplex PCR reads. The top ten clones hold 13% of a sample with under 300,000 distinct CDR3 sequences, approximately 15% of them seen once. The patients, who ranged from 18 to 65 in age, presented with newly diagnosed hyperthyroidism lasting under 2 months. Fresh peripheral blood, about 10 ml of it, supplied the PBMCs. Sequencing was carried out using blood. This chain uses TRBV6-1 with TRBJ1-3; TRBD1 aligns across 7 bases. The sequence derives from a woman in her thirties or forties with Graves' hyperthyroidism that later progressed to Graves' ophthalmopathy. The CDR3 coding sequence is TGTGCCAGCAGCCAGGGGGTACAAAGAAACACCATATATTTT. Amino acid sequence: CASSQGVQRNTIYF.